The T cell receptor beta chain described here comes from a study of blood T cells in healthy people across ages. Sample-barcoded 5' priming and a J-beta primer mix drove a second PCR of about 6 to 12 cycles. TCRdb processed the 5' RACE reads anew with MiXCR; each CDR3 protein has one entry. The sample yields 870,000 or so distinct CDR3 sequences, roughly 26% seen once. This clonotype was picked up many times. Its antigen is not known. Study-level points and caveats: Older age went with lower TCR beta diversity per million T cells, in a roughly linear way. Unsorted PBMC input precluded a conclusive naive versus antigen-experienced comparison.

Isolation per sample recovered at least 7 million PBMCs. The receptor was derived from a woman of 80 years or more in good health. Input material: blood.

DNA for the CDR3: TGTGCCAGCAGCTCAGTAGGGGGAAAGGCTAACTATGGCTACACCTTC. It translates to CASSSVGGKANYGYTF. The V gene is TRBV7-2, the J gene TRBJ1-2; TRBD1 might be the D (6 bases). This CDR3 is built from 16 residues. Trimming removed 4 bases from V and 0 bases from J, with 15 bases in between. Germline loops: CDR1 SGHTA, CDR2 FQGNSA.